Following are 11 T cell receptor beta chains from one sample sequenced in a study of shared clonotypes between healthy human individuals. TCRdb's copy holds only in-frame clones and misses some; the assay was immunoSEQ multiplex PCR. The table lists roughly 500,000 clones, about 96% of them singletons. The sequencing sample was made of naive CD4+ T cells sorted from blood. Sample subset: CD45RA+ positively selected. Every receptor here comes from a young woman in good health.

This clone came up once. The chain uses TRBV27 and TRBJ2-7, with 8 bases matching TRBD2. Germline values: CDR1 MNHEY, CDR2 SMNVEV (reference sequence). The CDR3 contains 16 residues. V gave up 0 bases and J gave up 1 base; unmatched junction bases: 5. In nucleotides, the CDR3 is TGTGCCAGCAGTTTATCACTAGCGGCAGGATCCTACGAGCAGTACTTC. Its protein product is CASSLSLAAGSYEQYF.

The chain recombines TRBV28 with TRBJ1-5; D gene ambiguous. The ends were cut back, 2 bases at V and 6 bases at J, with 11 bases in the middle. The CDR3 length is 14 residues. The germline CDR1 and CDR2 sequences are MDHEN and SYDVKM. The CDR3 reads CASSLSLFSQPQHF. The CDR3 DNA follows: TGTGCCAGCAGTTTAAGCCTCTTCAGTCAGCCCCAGCATTTT.

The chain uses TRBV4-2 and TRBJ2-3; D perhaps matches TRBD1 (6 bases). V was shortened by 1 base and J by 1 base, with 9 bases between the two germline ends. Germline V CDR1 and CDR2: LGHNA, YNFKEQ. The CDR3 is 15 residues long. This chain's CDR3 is CASSQGAGGTDTQYF. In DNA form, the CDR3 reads TGTGCCAGCAGCCAAGGTGCAGGGGGCACAGATACGCAGTATTTT.

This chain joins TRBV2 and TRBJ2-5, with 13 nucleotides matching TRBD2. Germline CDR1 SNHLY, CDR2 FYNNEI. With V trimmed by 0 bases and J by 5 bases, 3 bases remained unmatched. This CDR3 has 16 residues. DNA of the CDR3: TGTGCCAGCAGTGAAGCATTGACTAGCGGGAGGGAGACCCAGTACTTC. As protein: CASSEALTSGRETQYF.

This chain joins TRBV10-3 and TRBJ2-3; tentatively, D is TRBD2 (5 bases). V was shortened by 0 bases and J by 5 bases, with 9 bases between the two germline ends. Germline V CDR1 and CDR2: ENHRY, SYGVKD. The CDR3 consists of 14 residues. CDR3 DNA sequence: TGTGCCATCAGTGAGTCCACCAGCGGAGATACGCAGTATTTT. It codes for CAISESTSGDTQYF.

DNA for the CDR3: TGTGCCAGCAGTCGGATTAGACAGGGGTCTCTCGAGCAGTACTTC. Its protein product is CASSRIRQGSLEQYF. The chain recombines TRBV6-5 with TRBJ2-7; TRBD1 aligns across 8 bases. V lost 5 bases and J lost 6; bases outside the gene matches: 12. In germline, CDR1 is MNHEY, CDR2 SVGAGI. This CDR3 contains 15 residues.

The CDR3 region is CATYWGGYGYTF. Written as DNA, the CDR3 is TGTGCCACCTACTGGGGGGGCTACGGCTACACCTTC. The rearrangement uses TRBV27 and TRBJ1-2, with D perhaps matching TRBD1 (6 bases). CDR3 length equals 12 residues. The V gene's germline CDR1 is MNHEY and CDR2 SMNVEV (reference sequence). Trimming left V 10 bases short and J 8 bases short, with 17 bases between.

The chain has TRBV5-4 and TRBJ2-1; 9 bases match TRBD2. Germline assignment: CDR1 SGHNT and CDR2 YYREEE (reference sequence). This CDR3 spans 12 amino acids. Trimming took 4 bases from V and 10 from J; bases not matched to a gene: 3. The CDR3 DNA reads TGTGCCAGCAGCCCTAGCGGGATCGAGCAGTTCTTC. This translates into CASSPSGIEQFF.

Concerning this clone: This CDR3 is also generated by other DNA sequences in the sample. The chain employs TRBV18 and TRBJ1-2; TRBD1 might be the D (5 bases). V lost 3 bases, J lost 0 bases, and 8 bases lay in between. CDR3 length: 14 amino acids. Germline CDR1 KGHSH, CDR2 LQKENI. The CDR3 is CASSPDSSNYGYTF. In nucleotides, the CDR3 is TGTGCCAGCTCACCCGACAGCTCTAACTATGGCTACACCTTC.

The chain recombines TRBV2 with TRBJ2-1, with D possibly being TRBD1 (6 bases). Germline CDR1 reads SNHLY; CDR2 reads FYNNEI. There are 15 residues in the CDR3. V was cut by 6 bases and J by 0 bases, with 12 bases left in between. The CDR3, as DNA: TGTGCCAGCAGGACCGGACAGAGCTCCTACAATGAGCAGTTCTTC. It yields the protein CASRTGQSSYNEQFF.

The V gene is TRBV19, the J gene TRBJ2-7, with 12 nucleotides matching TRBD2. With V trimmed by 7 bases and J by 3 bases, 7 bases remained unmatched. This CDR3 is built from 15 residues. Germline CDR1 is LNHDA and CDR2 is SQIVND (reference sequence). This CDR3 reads CASKAQTSGSYEQYF. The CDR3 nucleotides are TGTGCCAGTAAAGCACAGACTAGCGGGAGCTACGAGCAGTACTTC. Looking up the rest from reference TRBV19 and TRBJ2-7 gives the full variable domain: DGGITQSPKYLFRKEGQNVTLSCEQNLNHDAMYWYRQDPGQGLRLIYYSQIVNDFQKGDIAEGYSVSREKKESFPLTVTSAQKNPTAFYLCASKAQTSGSYEQYFGPGTRLTVT.